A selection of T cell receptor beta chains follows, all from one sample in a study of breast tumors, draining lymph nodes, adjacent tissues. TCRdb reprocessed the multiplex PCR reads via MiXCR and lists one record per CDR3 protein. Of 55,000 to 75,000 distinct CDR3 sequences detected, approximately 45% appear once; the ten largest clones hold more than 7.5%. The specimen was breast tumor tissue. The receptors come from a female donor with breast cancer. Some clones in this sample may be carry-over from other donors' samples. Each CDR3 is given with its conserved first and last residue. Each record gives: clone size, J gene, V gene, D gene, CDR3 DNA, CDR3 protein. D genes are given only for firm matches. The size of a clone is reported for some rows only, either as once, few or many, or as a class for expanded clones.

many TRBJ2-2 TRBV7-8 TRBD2 TGTGCCAGCAGCTTAGCCGGGGGGGGGAACACCGGGGAGCTGTTTTTT CASSLAGGGNTGELFF
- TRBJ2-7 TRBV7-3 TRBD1 TGTGCCAGCAGCAGGGACAGGAACTCCTACGAGCAGTACTTC CASSRDRNSYEQYF
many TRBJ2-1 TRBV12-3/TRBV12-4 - TGTGCCAGCAGTTCCCCCCAGCGAGGGCAGTTCTTC CASSSPQRGQFF
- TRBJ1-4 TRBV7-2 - TGTGCCAGCAGCTCGGGACTGAGTAATGAAAAACTGTTTTTT CASSSGLSNEKLFF
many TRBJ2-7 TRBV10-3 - TGTGCCATCAGTGAGTCTTCGCAGGGCTACGAGCAGTACTTC CAISESSQGYEQYF
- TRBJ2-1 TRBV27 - TGTGCCAGCAGTTTAGGACAGAAACCATACAATGAGCAGTTCTTC CASSLGQKPYNEQFF
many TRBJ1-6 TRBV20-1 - TGCAGTGCTAGAGGGACTGAGATTGACAGTTTTAATTCACCCCTCCACTTT CSARGTEIDSFNSPLHF
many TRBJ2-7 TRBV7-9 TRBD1 TGTGCCAGCAGCTTCCCTCAGGGGGAAGTTTACGAGCAGTACTTC CASSFPQGEVYEQYF
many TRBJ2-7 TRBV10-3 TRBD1 TGTGCCATCAGGGGACAGGGGAGGGGAATAACGTCCTACGAGCAGTACTTC CAIRGQGRGITSYEQYF
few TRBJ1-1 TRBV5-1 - TGCGCCAGCAGCTTGGTGTCGGTAGGCACTGAAGCTTTCTTT CASSLVSVGTEAFF
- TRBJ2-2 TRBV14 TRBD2 TGTGCCAGCAGCCATTTAAGCGGGGGTCGGACCGGGGAGCTGTTTTTT CASSHLSGGRTGELFF
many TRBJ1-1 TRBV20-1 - TGCAGTGCTAGAGATCGCCGGGGGCTGGGCACTGAAGCTTTCTTT CSARDRRGLGTEAFF
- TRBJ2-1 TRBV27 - TGTGCCAGCAGTTTCGTCGGGGCGGCGAGCAATGAGCAGCTCTTC CASSFVGAASNEQLF
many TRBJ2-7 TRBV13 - TGTGCCAGCAGCCGCCGGGACCCTCCTTACGAGCAGTACTTC CASSRRDPPYEQYF
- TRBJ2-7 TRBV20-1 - TGCAGTGCCGGGTCTTCAGCCTCCTACGAGCAGTACTTC CSAGSSASYEQYF
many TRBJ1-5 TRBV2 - TGTGCCAGCAGTGGGAGCAATCAGCCCCAGCATTTT CASSGSNQPQHF
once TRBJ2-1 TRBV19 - TGTGCCAGTAGTAGGAACAGTGAGCAGTTCTTC CASSRNSEQFF
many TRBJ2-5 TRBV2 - TGTGCCAGCAGTGAAATGTCAGTCCAAGAGACCCAGTACTTC CASSEMSVQETQYF
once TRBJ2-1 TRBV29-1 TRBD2 TGCAGCCATTTGGCTAGCGGGAGGAGAGACAATGAGCAGTTCTTC CSHLASGRRDNEQFF
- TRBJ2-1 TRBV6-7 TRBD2 TGTGCCAGCGGTACTTCCGGGACTAGCGGGAGCCTCTCCTACAATGAGCAGTTCTTC CASGTSGTSGSLSYNEQFF
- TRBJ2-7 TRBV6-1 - TGTGCCAGCAGTCAAGCGCCGGGTCCCTACGAGCAGTACTTC CASSQAPGPYEQYF
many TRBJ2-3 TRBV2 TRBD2 TGTGCCAGCAGAGTTGCGGGGGGGCTTGAAGATACGCAGTATTTT CASRVAGGLEDTQYF
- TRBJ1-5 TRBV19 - TGTGCCAGTAGCCATGGACTAGCGGGAGGTTCGGAGCCCCAGCATTTT CASSHGLAGGSEPQHF
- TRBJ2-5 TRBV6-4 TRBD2 TGTGCCAGCGCGGGGACTAGCGGGCCCCAAGAGACCCAGTACTTC CASAGTSGPQETQYF
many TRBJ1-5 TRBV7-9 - TGTGCCAGCAGCTTGGGGGTGGGGGGCGAACAGCCCCAGCATTTT CASSLGVGGEQPQHF
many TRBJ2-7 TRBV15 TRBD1 TGTGCCACCAGCCCTAACAGGGGGCCATACGAGCAGTACTTC CATSPNRGPYEQYF
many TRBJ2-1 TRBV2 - TGTGCGATAGAGGCCAGAGGTAATGAGCAGTTCTTC CAIEARGNEQFF
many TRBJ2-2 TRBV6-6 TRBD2 TGTGCCAGCAGACTAGATGGGGGAGGGACCGGGGAGCTGTTTTTT CASRLDGGGTGELFF
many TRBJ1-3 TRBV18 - TGTGCCAGCTCACCACAGCAGAGCTCTGGAAACACCATATATTTT CASSPQQSSGNTIYF
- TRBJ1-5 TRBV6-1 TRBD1 TGTGCCAGCAGTCGTTTGACAGGGGGAAATCAGCCCCAGCATTTT CASSRLTGGNQPQHF
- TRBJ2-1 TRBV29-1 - TGCAGCGGGGGGGTTAATGAGCAGTTCTTC CSGGVNEQFF
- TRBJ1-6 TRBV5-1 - TGTGCCAGCAGCCAAGAATACTGGGGGCGATCACCCCTCCGCTTT CASSQEYWGRSPLRF
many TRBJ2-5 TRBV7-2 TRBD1 TGTGCCAGCAGCCCTAGACGGGACAGCCGTCAAGAGACCCAGTACTTC CASSPRRDSRQETQYF
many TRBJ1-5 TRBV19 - TGTGCCAGTAGTGCCAATAGGGGCCAGGCCGCTCATCATCAGCCCCAGCATTTT CASSANRGQAAHHQPQHF
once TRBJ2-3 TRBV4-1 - TGCGCCAGCATGGCGGGGAAAGATACGCAGTATTTT CASMAGKDTQYF